The 21 T cell receptor beta chains below were found in one sample sequenced in a study of blood T cell repertoires in COVID-19. The repertoire was sequenced with immunoSEQ multiplex PCR; TCRdb's copy has only in-frame clones and lacks some. The table shows approximately 80,000 clones, with 90% occurring only once. Sequenced material: peripheral blood. The receptors stem from a woman between 50 and 59 years old in a cohort sampled during active COVID-19.

This clone was recorded only once. The chain employs TRBV18 and TRBJ2-1; 10 bases are shared with TRBD2. There are 15 residues in the CDR3. The germline CDR1 and CDR2 sequences are KGHSH and LQKENI. Trimming removed 4 bases from V and 7 bases from J; junction bases left unmatched: 7. The CDR3 coding sequence is TGTGCCAGCTCACTACGAAATAGCGGGAGGAATGAGCAGTTCTTC. Protein: CASSLRNSGRNEQFF.

The CDR3 DNA follows: TGTGCCAGCAGCGTAGGAGCAGGGGGGCAATGGGATACGCAGTATTTT. As protein: CASSVGAGGQWDTQYF. The V call is TRBV9, the J call TRBJ2-3; D may be TRBD1 (7 bases). CDR3 length equals 16 residues. Germline lookup yields CDR1 SGDLS and CDR2 YYNGEE. V lost 0 bases, J lost 6 bases, and 17 bases lay in between.

The V gene is TRBV28, the J gene TRBJ1-1; D ambiguous. The CDR3 contains 14 residues. V was cut by 3 bases and J by 1 base, with 9 bases left in between. CDR1 is MDHEN, CDR2 SYDVKM, per germline. The CDR3: CASSFPAGNTEAFF. In DNA form, the CDR3 reads TGTGCCAGCAGTTTCCCCGCCGGGAACACTGAAGCTTTCTTT.

The rearrangement links TRBV7-2 to TRBJ1-5; D might be TRBD1 (5 bases). V was pared by 0 bases and J by 7 bases, with 10 bases between. The CDR3 has 14 residues. CDR1 and CDR2 (germline): SGHTA, FQGNSA. The CDR3 region has the DNA TGTGCCAGCAGCTTAGCGACGGAGGGGCAGCCCCAGCATTTT. Translating it yields CASSLATEGQPQHF.

This chain connects TRBV10-1 to TRBJ2-7, with a weak D call TRBD1 (5 bases). The CDR3 is 14 amino acids. The ends were cut back, 2 bases at V and 2 bases at J, with 10 bases in the middle. Germline V gene lookup returns CDR1 WNHNN and CDR2 SYGVQD (reference sequence). The CDR3 here is CASSEKEQAYEQYF. CDR3 coding DNA: TGCGCCAGCAGTGAGAAGGAACAGGCCTACGAGCAGTACTTC.

The chain has TRBV3-1 (or the pseudogene TRBV3-2) and TRBJ2-3, with 7 bases that match TRBD2. This CDR3 is built from 13 residues. The V gene end was trimmed by 5 bases and the J gene end by 5 bases; junction bases not matched to a gene: 4. CDR1 is LGHDT, CDR2 YNNKEL, per germline (reference sequence). The CDR3 region has the DNA TGTGCCAGCAGCGGGGGGGGACTAGATACGCAGTATTTT. This translates into CASSGGGLDTQYF.

V usage is TRBV27 and J usage is TRBJ1-1, with D possibly being TRBD1 (5 bases). The CDR3 runs to 14 residues. V was pared by 4 bases and J by 1 base, with 10 bases between. The V gene's germline CDR1 is MNHEY and CDR2 SMNVEV (reference sequence). CDR3 amino acids: CASSSFDRNTEAFF. The CDR3 DNA reads TGTGCCAGCAGTTCCTTCGACAGGAACACTGAAGCTTTCTTT.

The chain carries TRBV18 and TRBJ2-7; D unresolved. The CDR3 runs to 16 residues. Looked up from germline, CDR1 is KGHSH and CDR2 is LQKENI. Deletions cut 3 bases from V and 0 bases from J, with 15 bases between. The CDR3 loop is CASSPRSRPTSYEQYF. The DNA for the CDR3 is TGTGCCAGCTCACCCCGAAGTCGTCCTACCTCCTACGAGCAGTACTTC. Supplemented by reference TRBV18 and TRBJ2-7, the full variable domain reads NAGVMQNPRHLVRRRGQEARLRCSPMKGHSHVYWYRQLPEEGLKFMVYLQKENIIDESGMPKERFSAEFPKEGPSILRIQQVVRGDSAAYFCASSPRSRPTSYEQYFGPGTRLTVT.

The chain combines TRBV18 with TRBJ1-1; a possible D gene is TRBD1 (5 bases). V was cut by 3 bases and J by 5 bases, with 13 bases left in between. Per the germline V gene, CDR1 is KGHSH and CDR2 is LQKENI. This CDR3 has 14 residues. The CDR3 protein is CASSPGPGGTEAFF. For the CDR3, the DNA is TGTGCCAGCTCACCCGGCCCCGGGGGGACTGAAGCTTTCTTT. Full variable domain (rest looked up from reference TRBV18 and TRBJ1-1): NAGVMQNPRHLVRRRGQEARLRCSPMKGHSHVYWYRQLPEEGLKFMVYLQKENIIDESGMPKERFSAEFPKEGPSILRIQQVVRGDSAAYFCASSPGPGGTEAFFGQGTRLTVV.

This clone appeared a single time. This sequence joins TRBV28 and TRBJ2-2, with 11 bases matching TRBD1. V shed 3 bases and J 5 bases; nucleotides not matched to a gene: 8. The CDR3 covers 17 residues. Germline lookup yields CDR1 MDHEN and CDR2 SYDVKM. Here the CDR3 reads CASSFLRGTGGTGELFF. CDR3 DNA sequence: TGTGCCAGCAGTTTCCTCCGAGGGACAGGGGGGACCGGGGAGCTGTTTTTT.

The chain carries TRBV28 and TRBJ2-1; 11 bases match TRBD2. The CDR3 sequence is 17 residues long. V lost 3 bases to trimming and J lost 4 bases; unmatched junction nucleotides: 8. CDR1 and CDR2 from the germline V gene are MDHEN and SYDVKM. CDR3 nucleotide sequence: TGTGCCAGCAGTTTCCAGCTACTAGCGGGAGATTACAATGAGCAGTTCTTC. Protein sequence: CASSFQLLAGDYNEQFF.

This clone appeared a single time. The rearrangement joins TRBV28 to TRBJ2-5; 14 bases map to TRBD2. CDR1 is MDHEN and CDR2 is SYDVKM in the germline V gene. CDR3 length: 16 residues. J lost 5 bases, V lost 4 bases, and 6 bases had no gene match. The CDR3 DNA reads TGTGCCAGCAGTTCAGGGACTAGCGGGAGACGGGAGACCCAGTACTTC. This encodes CASSSGTSGRRETQYF.

The V gene is TRBV7-9, the J gene TRBJ2-5, with D possibly TRBD1 on 5 matching bases. Trimming took 5 bases from V and 5 from J, leaving 21 bases between them. CDR3 length equals 16 residues. Germline CDR1 reads SEHNR; CDR2 reads FQNEAQ (reference sequence). Here the CDR3 reads CASSTRTRNGWETQYF. The CDR3 coding sequence is TGTGCCAGCAGCACCCGGACACGCAATGGTTGGGAGACCCAGTACTTC.

The genes are TRBV5-1 and TRBJ1-2, with a tentative D call TRBD1 (6 bases). V lost 0 bases to trimming and J lost 4 bases, with 16 bases between them. The CDR3 totals 16 residues. Germline V CDR1 and CDR2: SGHRS, YFSETQ. The CDR3 reads CASSLGRGDGPYGYTF. In nucleotides, the CDR3 is TGCGCCAGCAGCTTGGGCAGGGGAGATGGCCCCTATGGCTACACCTTC.

V usage is TRBV5-1 and J usage is TRBJ1-1, with a tentative D call TRBD1 (6 bases). The germline V gene encodes CDR1 SGHRS and CDR2 YFSETQ. The length of the CDR3 is 12 residues. The germline V and J ends were trimmed by 4 bases and 3 bases, with 7 bases remaining between them. The CDR3 nucleotides read TGCGCCAGCAGCGGGGGCCACACTGAAGCTTTCTTT. It translates to CASSGGHTEAFF. Based on the CDR3 plus reference TRBV5-1 and TRBJ1-1, the full variable domain is KAGVTQTPRYLIKTRGQQVTLSCSPISGHRSVSWYQQTPGQGLQFLFEYFSETQRNKGNFPGRFSGRQFSNSRSEMNVSTLELGDSALYLCASSGGHTEAFFGQGTRLTVV.

The rearrangement joins TRBV19 to TRBJ2-2, with 8 bases aligning to TRBD2. From germline, CDR1 is LNHDA and CDR2 SQIVND (reference sequence). This CDR3 contains 13 residues. Trimming removed 6 bases from V and 5 bases from J; junction bases left unmatched: 2. The CDR3 nucleotides are TGTGCCAGTAGCTTAGCGGGGACCGGGGAGCTGTTTTTT. This sequence encodes CASSLAGTGELFF.

The chain recombines TRBV24-1 with TRBJ2-1; TRBD1 matches 8 bases. V trimming: 5 bases; J trimming: 5 bases; junction bases outside the gene matches: 10. The CDR3 totals 16 residues. The germline V gene encodes CDR1 KGHDR and CDR2 SFDVKD. The CDR3 nucleotides are TGTGCCACCAGTGGGGCCCAGGGGGCGATCGACAATGAGCAGTTCTTC. Protein sequence: CATSGAQGAIDNEQFF.

J is TRBJ2-7 and V is TRBV19; 8 nucleotides line up with TRBD2. The junction had 16 bases not matched to a gene; V was cut back by 4 bases and J by 2 bases. Looked up from germline, CDR1 is LNHDA and CDR2 is SQIVND (reference sequence). CDR3 length: 18 amino acids. CDR3 amino acids: CASSTAGRGGRYTYEQYF. Here the CDR3 DNA reads TGTGCCAGTAGTACCGCGGGTCGGGGCGGGAGGTATACCTACGAGCAGTACTTC.

The chain employs TRBV7-9 and TRBJ2-5, with unresolved D. Germline assignment: CDR1 SEHNR and CDR2 FQNEAQ (reference sequence). Trimming pared 11 bases from V and 2 bases from J, leaving 18 bases between. There are 14 residues in the CDR3. CDR3 region: CASPSTPDQETQYF. The DNA of the CDR3 is TGTGCCTCCCCGTCAACTCCCGATCAAGAGACCCAGTACTTC. Full variable domain (remainder filled in from reference TRBV7-9 and TRBJ2-5): DTGVSQNPRHKITKRGQNVTFRCDPISEHNRLYWYRQTLGQGPEFLTYFQNEAQLEKSRLLSDRFSAERPKGSFSTLEIQRTEQGDSAMYLCASPSTPDQETQYFGPGTRLLVL.

This clone was recorded a few times. The chain recombines TRBV7-9 with TRBJ2-7; TRBD1 aligns across 9 bases. The germline CDR1 and CDR2 sequences are SEHNR and FQNEAQ (reference sequence). The V and J ends lost 3 bases and 1 base, in that order; junction bases with no gene match: 10. The CDR3 runs to 17 residues. The CDR3 nucleotides are TGTGCCAGCAGCTTCCCCTCCGGGACAGGGCCTTCCTACGAGCAGTACTTC. Protein sequence: CASSFPSGTGPSYEQYF.

The rearrangement joins TRBV7-8 to TRBJ1-4, with TRBD1 matching over 7 bases. V lost 6 bases and J lost 8; bases outside the gene matches: 0. The CDR3 contains 11 residues. Germline-derived CDR1 and CDR2 are SGHVS and FQNEAQ. DNA for the CDR3: TGTGCCAGCAGGGACAGGGAAAAACTGTTTTTT. Protein: CASRDREKLFF.